What follows describes a single T cell receptor (beta chain). Per the authors' pipeline: How many nucleated cells were present was estimated from reference gene primer amplification. Here immunoSEQ multiplex PCR was the method, and the copy in TCRdb shows in-frame clones only, minus some. That table furnishes V, J and clone size, whereas the DNA furnished D and trimming. The sample has fewer than 500,000 clones, approximately 90% seen once. The data originate from a study of blood T cell repertoires in COVID-19. Study as a whole: The United States, Italy and Spain provided the acute and convalescent COVID-19 samples. PBMCs, B-cell-depleted T cells, or T cells provided the cDNA or gDNA that made up the material.

Germline CDR1 MDHEN, CDR2 SYDVKM. Trimming took off 4 bases at V and 5 bases at J, with 17 bases between the two ends. The length of the CDR3 is 15 residues. The rearrangement joins TRBV28 to TRBJ1-2, with a possible D match to TRBD1 (5 bases). This clonotype was sampled from a woman aged 25-40 years with acute or convalescent COVID-19. The sequencing sample was made of peripheral blood. This chain's CDR3 is CASSSSMGGEYGYTF. In DNA form, the CDR3 reads TGTGCCAGCAGTTCGTCCATGGGGGGGGAGTATGGCTACACCTTC.